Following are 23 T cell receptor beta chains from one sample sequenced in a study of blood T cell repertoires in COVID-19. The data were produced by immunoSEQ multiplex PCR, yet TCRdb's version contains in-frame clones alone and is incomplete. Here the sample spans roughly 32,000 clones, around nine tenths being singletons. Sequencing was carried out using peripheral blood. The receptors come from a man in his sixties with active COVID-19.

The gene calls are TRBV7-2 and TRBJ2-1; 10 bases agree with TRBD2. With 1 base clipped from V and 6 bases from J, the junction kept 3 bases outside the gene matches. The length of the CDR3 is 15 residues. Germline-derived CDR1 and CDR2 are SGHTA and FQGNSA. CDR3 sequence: CASSLGSGGANEQFF. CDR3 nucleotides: TGTGCCAGCAGCTTAGGGAGCGGGGGGGCCAATGAGCAGTTCTTC. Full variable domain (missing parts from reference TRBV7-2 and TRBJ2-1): GAGVSQSPSNKVTEKGKDVELRCDPISGHTALYWYRQSLGQGLEFLIYFQGNSAPDKSGLPSDRFSAERTGGSVSTLTIQRTQQEDSAVYLCASSLGSGGANEQFFGPGTRLTVL.

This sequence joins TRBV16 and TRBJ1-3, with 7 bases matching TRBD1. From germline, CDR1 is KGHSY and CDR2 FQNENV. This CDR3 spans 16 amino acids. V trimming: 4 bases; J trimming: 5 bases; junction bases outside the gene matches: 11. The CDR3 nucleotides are TGTGCCAGCAGCCCCAGTGGAGGGGGCGGAAGAAACACCATATATTTT. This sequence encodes CASSPSGGGGRNTIYF.

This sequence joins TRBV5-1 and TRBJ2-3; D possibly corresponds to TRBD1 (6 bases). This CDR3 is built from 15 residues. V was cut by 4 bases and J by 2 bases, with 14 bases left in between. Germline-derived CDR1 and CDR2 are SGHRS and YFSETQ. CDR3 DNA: TGCGCCAGCAGCGTGGACGGGACAAACACAGATACGCAGTATTTT. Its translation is CASSVDGTNTDTQYF.

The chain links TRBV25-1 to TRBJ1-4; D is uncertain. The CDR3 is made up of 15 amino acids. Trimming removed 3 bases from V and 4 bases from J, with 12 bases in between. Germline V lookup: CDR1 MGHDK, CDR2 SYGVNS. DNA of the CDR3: TGTGCCAGCAGTGAGCCAAGGGAGAGTAATGAAAAACTGTTTTTT. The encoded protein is CASSEPRESNEKLFF.

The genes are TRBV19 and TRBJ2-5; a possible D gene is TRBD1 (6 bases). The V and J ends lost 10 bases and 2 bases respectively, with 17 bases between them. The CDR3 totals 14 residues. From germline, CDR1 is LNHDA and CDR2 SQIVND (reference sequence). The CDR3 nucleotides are TGTGCCACTCGGCCCGGGACATTACAAGAGACCCAGTACTTC. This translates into CATRPGTLQETQYF.

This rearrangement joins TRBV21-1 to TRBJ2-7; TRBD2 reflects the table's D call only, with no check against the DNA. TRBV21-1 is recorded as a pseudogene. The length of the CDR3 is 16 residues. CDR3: CASSKDRAGGPGEQYF. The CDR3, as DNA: TGTGCCAGCAGCAAAGATCGAGCGGGAGGGCCTGGGGAGCAGTACTTC.

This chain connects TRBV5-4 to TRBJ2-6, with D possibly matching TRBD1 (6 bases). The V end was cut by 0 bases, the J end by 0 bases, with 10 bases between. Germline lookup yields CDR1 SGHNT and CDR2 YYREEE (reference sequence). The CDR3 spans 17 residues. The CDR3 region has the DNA TGTGCCAGCAGCTTGGGGGGGCCCAGCTCTGGGGCCAACGTCCTGACTTTC. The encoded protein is CASSLGGPSSGANVLTF.

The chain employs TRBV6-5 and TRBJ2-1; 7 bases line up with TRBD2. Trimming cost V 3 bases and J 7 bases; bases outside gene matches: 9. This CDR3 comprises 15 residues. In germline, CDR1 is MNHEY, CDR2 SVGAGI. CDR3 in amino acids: CASSYSGRAGNEQFF. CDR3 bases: TGTGCCAGCAGTTATAGTGGGAGGGCTGGGAATGAGCAGTTCTTC.

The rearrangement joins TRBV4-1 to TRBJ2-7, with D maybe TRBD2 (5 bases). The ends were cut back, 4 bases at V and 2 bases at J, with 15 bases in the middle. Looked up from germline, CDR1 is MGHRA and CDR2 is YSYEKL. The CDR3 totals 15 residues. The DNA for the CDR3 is TGCGCCAGCAGCCTCTACCGCGGAGGAGCCTACGAGCAGTACTTC. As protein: CASSLYRGGAYEQYF.

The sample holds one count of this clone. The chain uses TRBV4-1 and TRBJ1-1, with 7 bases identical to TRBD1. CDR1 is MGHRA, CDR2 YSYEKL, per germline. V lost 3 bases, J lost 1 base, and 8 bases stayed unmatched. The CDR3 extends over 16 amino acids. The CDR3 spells CASSQPLRTGNTEAFF. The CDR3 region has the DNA TGCGCCAGCAGCCAGCCCCTTAGGACAGGGAACACTGAAGCTTTCTTT.

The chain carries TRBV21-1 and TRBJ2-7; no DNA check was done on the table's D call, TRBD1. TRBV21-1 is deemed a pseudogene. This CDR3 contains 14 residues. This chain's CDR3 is CASGTGLKPYEQYF. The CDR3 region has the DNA TGTGCCAGCGGAACAGGGCTTAAACCCTACGAGCAGTACTTC.

This CDR3 reads CASSPRGGQGTEAFF. The DNA of the CDR3 is TGTGCCAGCAGCCCCAGGGGGGGACAGGGCACTGAAGCTTTCTTT. The rearrangement uses TRBV21-1 and TRBJ1-1; TRBD1 is taken as the D call from the table, unchecked against the DNA. TRBV21-1 is labeled a pseudogene. The CDR3 consists of 15 residues.

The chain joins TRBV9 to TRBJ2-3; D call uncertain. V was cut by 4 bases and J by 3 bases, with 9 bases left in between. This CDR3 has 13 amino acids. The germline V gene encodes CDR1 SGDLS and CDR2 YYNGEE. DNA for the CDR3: TGTGCCAGCAGCCCAGGTTATACAGATACGCAGTATTTT. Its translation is CASSPGYTDTQYF. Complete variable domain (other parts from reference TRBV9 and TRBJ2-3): DSGVTQTPKHLITATGQRVTLRCSPRSGDLSVYWYQQSLDQGLQFLIQYYNGEERAKGNILERFSAQQFPDLHSELNLSSLELGDSALYFCASSPGYTDTQYFGPGTRLTVL.

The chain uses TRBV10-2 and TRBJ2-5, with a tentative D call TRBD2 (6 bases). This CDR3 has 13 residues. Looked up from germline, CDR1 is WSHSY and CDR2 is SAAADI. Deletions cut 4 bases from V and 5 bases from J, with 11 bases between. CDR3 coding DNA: TGCGCCAGCAGTGCTAGCGCTCCGGAGACCCAGTACTTC. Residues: CASSASAPETQYF.

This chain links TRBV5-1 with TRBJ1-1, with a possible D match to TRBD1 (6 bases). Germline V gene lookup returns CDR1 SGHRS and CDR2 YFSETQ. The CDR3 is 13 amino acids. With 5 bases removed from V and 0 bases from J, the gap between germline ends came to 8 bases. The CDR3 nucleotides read TGCGCCAGCAGGGGGGCCATGAACACTGAAGCTTTCTTT. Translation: CASRGAMNTEAFF. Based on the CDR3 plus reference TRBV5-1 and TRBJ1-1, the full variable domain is KAGVTQTPRYLIKTRGQQVTLSCSPISGHRSVSWYQQTPGQGLQFLFEYFSETQRNKGNFPGRFSGRQFSNSRSEMNVSTLELGDSALYLCASRGAMNTEAFFGQGTRLTVV.

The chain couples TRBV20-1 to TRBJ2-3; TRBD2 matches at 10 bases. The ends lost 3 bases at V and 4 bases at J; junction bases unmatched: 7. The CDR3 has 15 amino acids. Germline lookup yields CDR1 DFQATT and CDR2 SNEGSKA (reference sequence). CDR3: CSASRLAGVPDTQYF. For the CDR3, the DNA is TGCAGTGCTAGTAGGCTAGCGGGAGTCCCAGATACGCAGTATTTT.

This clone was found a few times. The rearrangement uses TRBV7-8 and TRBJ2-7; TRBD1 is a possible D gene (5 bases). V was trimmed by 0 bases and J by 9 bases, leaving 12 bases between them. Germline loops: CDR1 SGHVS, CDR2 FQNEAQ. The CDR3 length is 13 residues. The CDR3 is CASSLAGRVGQYF. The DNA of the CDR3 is TGTGCCAGCAGCTTAGCGGGCAGGGTTGGGCAGTACTTC.

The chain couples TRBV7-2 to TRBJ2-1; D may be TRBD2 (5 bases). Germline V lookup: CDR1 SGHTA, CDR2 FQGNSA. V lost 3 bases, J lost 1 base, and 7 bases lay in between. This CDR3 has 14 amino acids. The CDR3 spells CASSLTGSYNEQFF. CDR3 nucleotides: TGTGCCAGCAGCTTGACGGGATCCTACAATGAGCAGTTCTTC.

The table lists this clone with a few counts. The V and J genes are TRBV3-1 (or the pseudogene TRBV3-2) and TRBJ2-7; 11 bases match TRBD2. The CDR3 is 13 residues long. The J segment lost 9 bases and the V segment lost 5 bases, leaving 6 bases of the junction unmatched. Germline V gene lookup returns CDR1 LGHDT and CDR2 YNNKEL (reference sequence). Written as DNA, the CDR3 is TGTGCCAGCAGCTTAGCGGGAGGGCCCGGGCAGTACTTC. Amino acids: CASSLAGGPGQYF.

In DNA form, the CDR3 reads TGTGCCAGTAGTACCGGACTAGCGGGAGGTGATACGCAGTATTTT. Protein product: CASSTGLAGGDTQYF. The chain couples TRBV19 to TRBJ2-3; 14 nucleotides align to TRBD2. The germline gives CDR1 LNHDA, CDR2 SQIVND (reference sequence). The J segment lost 6 bases and the V segment lost 4 bases, leaving 3 bases of the junction unmatched. The CDR3 is made up of 15 amino acids.

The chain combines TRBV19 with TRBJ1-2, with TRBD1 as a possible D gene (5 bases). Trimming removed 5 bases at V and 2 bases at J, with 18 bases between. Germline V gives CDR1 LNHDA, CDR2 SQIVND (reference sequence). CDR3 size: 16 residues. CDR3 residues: CASSYQGAGSNYGYTF. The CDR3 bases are TGTGCCAGTAGTTATCAAGGGGCAGGATCCAACTATGGCTACACCTTC.

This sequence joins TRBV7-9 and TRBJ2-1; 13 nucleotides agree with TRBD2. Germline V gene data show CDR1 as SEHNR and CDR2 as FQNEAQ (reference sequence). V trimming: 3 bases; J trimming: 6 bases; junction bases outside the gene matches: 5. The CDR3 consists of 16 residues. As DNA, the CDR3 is TGTGCCAGCAGCTTTCTTACTAGCGGGAGGGCCAATGAGCAGTTCTTC. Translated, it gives CASSFLTSGRANEQFF.

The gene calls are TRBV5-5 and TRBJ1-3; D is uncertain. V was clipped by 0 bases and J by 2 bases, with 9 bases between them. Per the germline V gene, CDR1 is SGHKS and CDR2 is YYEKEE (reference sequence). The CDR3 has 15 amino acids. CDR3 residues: CASSLAGVPGNTIYF. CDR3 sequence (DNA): TGTGCCAGCAGCTTGGCCGGGGTACCTGGAAACACCATATATTTT.